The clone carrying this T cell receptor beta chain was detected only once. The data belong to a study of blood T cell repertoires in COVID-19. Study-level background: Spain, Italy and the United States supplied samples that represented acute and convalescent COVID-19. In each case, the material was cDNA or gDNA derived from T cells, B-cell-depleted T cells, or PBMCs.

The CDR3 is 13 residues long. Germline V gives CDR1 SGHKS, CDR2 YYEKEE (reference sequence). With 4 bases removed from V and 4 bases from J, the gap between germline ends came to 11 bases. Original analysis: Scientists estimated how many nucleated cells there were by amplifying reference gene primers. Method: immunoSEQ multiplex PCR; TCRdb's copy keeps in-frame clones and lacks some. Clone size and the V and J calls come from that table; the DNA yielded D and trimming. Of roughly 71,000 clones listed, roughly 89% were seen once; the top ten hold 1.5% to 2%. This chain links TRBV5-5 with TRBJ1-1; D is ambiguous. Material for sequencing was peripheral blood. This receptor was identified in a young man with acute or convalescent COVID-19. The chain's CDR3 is CASSPGAGTEAFF. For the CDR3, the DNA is TGTGCCAGCAGCCCTGGTGCGGGCACTGAAGCTTTCTTT. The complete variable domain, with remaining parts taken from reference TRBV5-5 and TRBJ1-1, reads DAGVTQSPTHLIKTRGQQVTLRCSPISGHKSVSWYQQVLGQGPQFIFQYYEKEERGRGNFPDRFSARQFPNYSSELNVNALLLGDSALYLCASSPGAGTEAFFGQGTRLTVV.